This T cell receptor (beta chain) was obtained from a study of shared clonotypes between healthy human individuals. Here immunoSEQ multiplex PCR was the method, and the copy in TCRdb shows in-frame clones only, minus some. The table has 1 million to 1.2 million clones, roughly 80% seen once. V shed 5 bases and J 0 bases; nucleotides not matched to a gene: 15. The CDR3 has 19 amino acids. The germline CDR1 and CDR2 sequences are MDHEN and SYDVKM. This receptor was identified in a man aged 18 to 29 in good health. Some clones in this sample may be carry-over from other donors' samples. Specimen: memory CD4+ T cells from PBMCs. Subset noted: CD45RA-negative fraction. V is TRBV28 and J is TRBJ1-1; 10 bases fit TRBD1. CDR3 sequence reads: CASSTSPVGQGFLNTEAFF. The DNA for the CDR3 is TGTGCCAGCAGTACTTCTCCGGTGGGACAGGGGTTCCTGAACACTGAAGCTTTCTTT.